This T cell receptor beta chain was obtained from a study of cytomegalovirus exposure and HLA in healthy donors. Primers included in the PCR were 60 Vbeta and 13 Jbeta primers. TCRdb's table, derived via immunoSEQ multiplex PCR, lists solely in-frame clones and lacks some. Counted here are 95,000 to 130,000 clones, 79% occurring once; the ten biggest clones make up around 4.4%. As concerns this clone: Its antigen is not known.

The study, taken as a whole, reports: In vitro checks showed that three CMV-associated chains really do target CMV antigens. Later analysis identified about 17,000 TCR beta sequences associated with HLA alleles, using a false discovery rate threshold of 0.05. V- and J-gene trimming in TCR beta was tied to a missense DCLRE1C variant by an analysis performed later.

This CDR3 region has 14 residues. V lost 1 base, J lost 6 bases, and 6 bases stayed unmatched. Germline values: CDR1 MGHRA, CDR2 YSYEKL. This sequence was found in a man aged 25-45 years in good health and CMV-seropositive. This chain joins TRBV4-1 and TRBJ2-7, with TRBD1 identical over 7 bases. Input material: PBMCs. DNA of the CDR3: TGCGCCAGCAGCCAAGTCGGGCCAGGGGGCGAGCAGTACTTC. It yields the protein CASSQVGPGGEQYF.